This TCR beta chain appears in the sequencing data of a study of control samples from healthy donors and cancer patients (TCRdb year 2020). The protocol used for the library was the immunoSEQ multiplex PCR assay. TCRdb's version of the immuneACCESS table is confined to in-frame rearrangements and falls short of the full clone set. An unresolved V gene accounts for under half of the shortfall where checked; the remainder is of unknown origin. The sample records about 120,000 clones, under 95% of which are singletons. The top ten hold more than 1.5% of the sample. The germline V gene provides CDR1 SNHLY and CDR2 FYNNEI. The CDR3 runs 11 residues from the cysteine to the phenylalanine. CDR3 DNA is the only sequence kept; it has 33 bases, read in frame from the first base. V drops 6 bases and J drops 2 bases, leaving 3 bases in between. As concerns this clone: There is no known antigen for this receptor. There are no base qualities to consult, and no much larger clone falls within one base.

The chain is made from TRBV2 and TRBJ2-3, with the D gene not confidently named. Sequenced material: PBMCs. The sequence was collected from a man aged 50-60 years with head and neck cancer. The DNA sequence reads TGTGCCAGCAGCTACACAGATACGCAGTATTTT. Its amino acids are CASSYTDTQYF.